This paragraph covers one T cell receptor (beta chain) sequence. TCRdb recomputed calls from the reads with MiXCR, one row per CDR3 protein. Of hundreds of thousands of distinct CDR3 sequences in the sample, about a sixth were seen once. The CDR3 has 13 amino acids. The V gene end was trimmed by 8 bases and the J gene end by 0 bases; junction bases not matched to a gene: 4. Per germline, CDR1 DFQATT and CDR2 SNEGSKA (reference sequence). The sample originates from a study of T cell repertoires in cytomegalovirus infection. The clonotype comes from a human donor in good health (CMV status not recorded). Some clones in this sample may be carry-over from other donors' samples. V gene TRBV20-1 combines with J gene TRBJ2-3, with TRBD2 matching over 8 bases. Sequences were obtained from PBMCs. This CDR3 reads CSRLALSTDTQYF. DNA for the CDR3: TGCAGTAGACTAGCGCTTAGCACAGATACGCAGTATTTT.